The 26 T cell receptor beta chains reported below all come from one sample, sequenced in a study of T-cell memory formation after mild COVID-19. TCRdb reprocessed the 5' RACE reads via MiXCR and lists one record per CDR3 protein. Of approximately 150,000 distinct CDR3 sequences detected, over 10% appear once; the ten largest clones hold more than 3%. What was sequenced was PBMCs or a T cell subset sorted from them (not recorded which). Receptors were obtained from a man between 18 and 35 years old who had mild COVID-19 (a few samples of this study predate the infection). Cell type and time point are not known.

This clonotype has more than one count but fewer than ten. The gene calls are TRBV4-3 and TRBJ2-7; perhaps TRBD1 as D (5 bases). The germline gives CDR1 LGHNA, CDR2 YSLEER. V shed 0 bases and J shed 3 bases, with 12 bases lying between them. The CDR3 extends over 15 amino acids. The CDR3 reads CASSQDKGVGYEQYF. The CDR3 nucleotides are TGCGCCAGCAGCCAAGATAAAGGGGTAGGCTACGAGCAGTACTTC.

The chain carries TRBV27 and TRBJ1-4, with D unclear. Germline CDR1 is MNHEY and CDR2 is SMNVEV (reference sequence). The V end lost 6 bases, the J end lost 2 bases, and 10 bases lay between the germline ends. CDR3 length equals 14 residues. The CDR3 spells CASSRSSTNEKLFF. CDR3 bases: TGTGCCAGCAGCAGAAGTAGCACTAATGAAAAACTGTTTTTT.

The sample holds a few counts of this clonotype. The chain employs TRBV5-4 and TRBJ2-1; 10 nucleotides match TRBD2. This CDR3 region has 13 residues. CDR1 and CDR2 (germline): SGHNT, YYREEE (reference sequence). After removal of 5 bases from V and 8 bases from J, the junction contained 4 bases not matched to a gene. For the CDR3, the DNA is TGTGCCAGCAGAAGGACTAGCGGCGATGAGCAGTTCTTC. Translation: CASRRTSGDEQFF.

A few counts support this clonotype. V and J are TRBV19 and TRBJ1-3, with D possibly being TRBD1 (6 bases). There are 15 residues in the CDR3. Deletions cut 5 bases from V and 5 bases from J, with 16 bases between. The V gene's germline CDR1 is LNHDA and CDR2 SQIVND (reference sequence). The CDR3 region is CASSSQLGHRNTIYF. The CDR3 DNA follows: TGTGCCAGTAGTTCTCAACTGGGACATCGAAACACCATATATTTT.

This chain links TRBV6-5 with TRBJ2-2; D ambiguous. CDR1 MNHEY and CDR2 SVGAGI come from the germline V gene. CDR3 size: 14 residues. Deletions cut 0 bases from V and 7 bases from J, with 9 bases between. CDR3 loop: CASSYSGGIGELFF. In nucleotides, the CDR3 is TGTGCCAGCAGTTACTCGGGCGGAATCGGGGAGCTGTTTTTT.

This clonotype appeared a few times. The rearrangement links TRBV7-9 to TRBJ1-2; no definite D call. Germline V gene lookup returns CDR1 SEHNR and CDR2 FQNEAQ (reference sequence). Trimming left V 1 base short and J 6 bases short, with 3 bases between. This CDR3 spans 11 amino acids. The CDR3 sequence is CASSLEHGYTF. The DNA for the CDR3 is TGTGCCAGCAGCTTAGAGCATGGCTACACCTTC.

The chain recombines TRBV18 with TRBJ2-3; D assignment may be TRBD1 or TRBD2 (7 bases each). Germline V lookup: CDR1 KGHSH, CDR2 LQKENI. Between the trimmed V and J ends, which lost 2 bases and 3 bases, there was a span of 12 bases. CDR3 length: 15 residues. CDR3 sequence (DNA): TGTGCCAGCTCACCAAACAGGGGAGGGACAGATACGCAGTATTTT. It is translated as CASSPNRGGTDTQYF.

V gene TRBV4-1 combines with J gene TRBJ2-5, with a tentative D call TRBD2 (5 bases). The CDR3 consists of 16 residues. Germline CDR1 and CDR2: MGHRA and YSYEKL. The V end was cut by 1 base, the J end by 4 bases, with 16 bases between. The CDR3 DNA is TGCGCCAGCAGCCAAGGGTCACACCCACGGGGAGAGACCCAGTACTTC. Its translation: CASSQGSHPRGETQYF.

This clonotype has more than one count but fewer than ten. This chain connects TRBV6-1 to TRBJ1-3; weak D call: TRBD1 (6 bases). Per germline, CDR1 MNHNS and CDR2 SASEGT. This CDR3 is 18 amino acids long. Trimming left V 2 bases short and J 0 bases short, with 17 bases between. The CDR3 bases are TGTGCCAGCAGTGAAAGCCCAGGGGTGCACTACTCTGGAAACACCATATATTTT. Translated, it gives CASSESPGVHYSGNTIYF.

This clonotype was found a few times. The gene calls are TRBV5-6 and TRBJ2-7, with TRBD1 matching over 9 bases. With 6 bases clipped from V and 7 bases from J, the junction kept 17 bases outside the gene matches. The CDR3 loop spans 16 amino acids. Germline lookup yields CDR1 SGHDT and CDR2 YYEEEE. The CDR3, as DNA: TGTGCCAGCACAAGAAGGGGGGACAGGGAGTCATTGGAGCAGTACGTC. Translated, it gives CASTRRGDRESLEQYV.

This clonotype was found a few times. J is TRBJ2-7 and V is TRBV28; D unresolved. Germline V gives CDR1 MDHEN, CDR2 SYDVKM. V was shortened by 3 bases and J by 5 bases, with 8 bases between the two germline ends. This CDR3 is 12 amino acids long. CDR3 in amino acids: CASSFGHNEQYV. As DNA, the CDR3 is TGTGCCAGCAGTTTCGGGCACAACGAGCAGTACGTC.

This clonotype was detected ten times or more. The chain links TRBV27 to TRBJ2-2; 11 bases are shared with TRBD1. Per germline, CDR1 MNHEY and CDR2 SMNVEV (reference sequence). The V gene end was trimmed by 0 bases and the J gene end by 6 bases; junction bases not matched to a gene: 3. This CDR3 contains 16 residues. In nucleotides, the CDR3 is TGTGCCAGCAGTTTATCGGACAGGGGGCGCCCCGGGGAGCTGTTTTTT. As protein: CASSLSDRGRPGELFF.

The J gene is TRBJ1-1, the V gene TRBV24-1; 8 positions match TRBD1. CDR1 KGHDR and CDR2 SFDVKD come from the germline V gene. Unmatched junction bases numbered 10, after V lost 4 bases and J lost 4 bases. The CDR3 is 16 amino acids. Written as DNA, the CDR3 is TGTGCCACCAGTGACCATAGACAGGGGAGGCCCACTGAAGCTTTCTTT. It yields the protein CATSDHRQGRPTEAFF.

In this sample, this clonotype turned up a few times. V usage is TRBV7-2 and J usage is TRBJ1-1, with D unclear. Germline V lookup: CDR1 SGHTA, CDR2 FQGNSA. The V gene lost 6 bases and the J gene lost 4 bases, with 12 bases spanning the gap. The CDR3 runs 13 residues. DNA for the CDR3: TGTGCCAGCAGATTCAGGATCAGCACTGAAGCTTTCTTT. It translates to CASRFRISTEAFF.

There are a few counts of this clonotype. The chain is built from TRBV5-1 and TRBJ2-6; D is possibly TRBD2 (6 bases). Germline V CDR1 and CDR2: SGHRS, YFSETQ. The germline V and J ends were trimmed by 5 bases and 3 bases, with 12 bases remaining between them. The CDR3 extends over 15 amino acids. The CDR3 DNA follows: TGCGCCAGCAGGATTGGAGGGAGTGGGGCCAACGTCCTGACTTTC. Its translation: CASRIGGSGANVLTF.

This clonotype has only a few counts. As DNA, the CDR3 is TGCAGCGACCGACAGATAACAGAGACCCAGTACTTC. Its translation is CSDRQITETQYF. The V gene is TRBV29-1, the J gene TRBJ2-5; TRBD1 is a possible D gene (5 bases). The germline V gene has CDR1 SQVTM and CDR2 ANQGSEA. The CDR3 has 12 amino acids. Between the trimmed V and J ends, which lost 7 bases and 4 bases, there was a span of 13 bases.

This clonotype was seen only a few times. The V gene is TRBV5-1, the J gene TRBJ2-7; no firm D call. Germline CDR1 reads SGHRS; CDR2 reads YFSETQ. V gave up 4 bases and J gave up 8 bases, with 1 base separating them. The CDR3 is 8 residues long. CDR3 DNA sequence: TGCGCCAGCAGCAAGCAGTACTTC. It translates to CASSKQYF.

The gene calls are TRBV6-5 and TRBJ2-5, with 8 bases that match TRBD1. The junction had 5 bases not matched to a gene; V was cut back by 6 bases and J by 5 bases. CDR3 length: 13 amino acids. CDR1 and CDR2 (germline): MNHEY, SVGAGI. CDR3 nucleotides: TGTGCCAGCAGGAAACAGGGGGTTGAGACCCAGTACTTC. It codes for CASRKQGVETQYF.

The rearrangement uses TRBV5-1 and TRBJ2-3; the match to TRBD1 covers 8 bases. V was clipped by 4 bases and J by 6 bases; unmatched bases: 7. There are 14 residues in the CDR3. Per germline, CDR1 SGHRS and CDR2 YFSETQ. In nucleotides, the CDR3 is TGCGCCAGCAGCGTGGGACAGGCTGGGGATACGCAGTATTTT. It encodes CASSVGQAGDTQYF.

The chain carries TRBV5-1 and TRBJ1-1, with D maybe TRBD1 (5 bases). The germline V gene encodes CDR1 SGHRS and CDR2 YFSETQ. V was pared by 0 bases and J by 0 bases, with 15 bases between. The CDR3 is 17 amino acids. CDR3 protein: CASSLGPQGNMNTEAFF. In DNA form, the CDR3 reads TGCGCCAGCAGCTTGGGCCCGCAGGGTAACATGAACACTGAAGCTTTCTTT.

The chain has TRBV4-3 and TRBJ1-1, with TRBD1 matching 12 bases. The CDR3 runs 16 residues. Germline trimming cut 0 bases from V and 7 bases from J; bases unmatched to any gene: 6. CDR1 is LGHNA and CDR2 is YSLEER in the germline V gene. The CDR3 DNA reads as TGCGCCAGCAGCCAAGATATGGGACAGGGGGCCCGTGAAGCTTTCTTT. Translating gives CASSQDMGQGAREAFF.

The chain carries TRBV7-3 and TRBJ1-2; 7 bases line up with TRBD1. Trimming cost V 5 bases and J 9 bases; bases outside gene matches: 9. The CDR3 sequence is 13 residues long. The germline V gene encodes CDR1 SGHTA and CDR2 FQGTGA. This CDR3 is CASSPGQVYSYTF. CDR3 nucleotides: TGTGCCAGCAGCCCAGGACAGGTGTATAGCTACACCTTC.

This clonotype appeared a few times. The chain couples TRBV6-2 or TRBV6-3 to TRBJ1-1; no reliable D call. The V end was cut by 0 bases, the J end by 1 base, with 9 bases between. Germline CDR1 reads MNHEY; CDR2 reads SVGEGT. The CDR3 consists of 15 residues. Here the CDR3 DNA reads TGTGCCAGCAGTTACTCCTCGTCCGGGAACACTGAAGCTTTCTTT. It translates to CASSYSSSGNTEAFF.

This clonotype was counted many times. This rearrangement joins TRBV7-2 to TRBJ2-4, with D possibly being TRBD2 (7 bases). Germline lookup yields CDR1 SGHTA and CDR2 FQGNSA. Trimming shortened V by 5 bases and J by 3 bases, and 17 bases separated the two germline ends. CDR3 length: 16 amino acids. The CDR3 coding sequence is TGTGCCAGCAGCCATCATACAGGGAGGGACAAAAACATTCAGTACTTC. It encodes CASSHHTGRDKNIQYF.

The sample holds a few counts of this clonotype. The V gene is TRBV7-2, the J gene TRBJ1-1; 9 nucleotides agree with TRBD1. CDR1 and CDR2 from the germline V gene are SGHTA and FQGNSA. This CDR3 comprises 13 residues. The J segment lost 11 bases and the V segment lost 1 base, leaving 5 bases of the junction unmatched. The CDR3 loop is CASSLDRGRDAFF. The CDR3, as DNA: TGTGCCAGCAGCTTAGACAGGGGGCGAGATGCTTTCTTT.

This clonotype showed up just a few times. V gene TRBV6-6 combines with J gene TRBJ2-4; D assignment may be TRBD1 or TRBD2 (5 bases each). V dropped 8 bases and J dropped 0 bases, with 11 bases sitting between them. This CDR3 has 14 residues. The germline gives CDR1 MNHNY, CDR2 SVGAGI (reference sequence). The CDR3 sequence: CASVGGLAKNIQYF. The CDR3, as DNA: TGTGCCAGCGTTGGGGGTCTAGCCAAAAACATTCAGTACTTC.